A single sample gave rise to the 4 T cell receptor beta chains below, sequenced in a study of blood T cell repertoires in COVID-19. Some clones are missing from TCRdb's copy, which holds only in-frame ones; the method was immunoSEQ multiplex PCR. In the table there are 38,000 or so clones, roughly 77% of which are singletons. The sample consisted of peripheral blood. The source of these receptors is a human donor in a cohort sampled during active or convalescent COVID-19. The donor label of this sample is uncertain.

The J gene is TRBJ2-3, the V gene TRBV6-5; the D gene is possibly TRBD1 (6 bases). The CDR3 has 14 residues. Germline CDR1 and CDR2: MNHEY and SVGAGI. V lost 6 bases to trimming and J lost 3 bases, with 13 bases between them. DNA of the CDR3: TGTGCCAGCAGCTCCCGGACAGTTACAGATACGCAGTATTTT. Protein sequence: CASSSRTVTDTQYF.

The chain links TRBV29-1 to TRBJ1-4; D gene uncertain. The germline V gene has CDR1 SQVTM and CDR2 ANQGSEA. Trimming cost V 7 bases and J 2 bases, with 14 bases left between them. The CDR3 runs 14 residues. The CDR3 region is CSAATGFTNEKLFF. The DNA for the CDR3 is TGCAGCGCCGCGACGGGGTTCACTAATGAAAAACTGTTTTTT.

The rearrangement uses TRBV5-4 and TRBJ2-1; TRBD2 might be the D (5 bases). V lost 2 bases, J lost 0 bases, and 9 bases lay in between. Germline values: CDR1 SGHNT, CDR2 YYREEE (reference sequence). There are 15 residues in the CDR3. CDR3: CASSLSTSSYNEQFF. CDR3 bases: TGTGCCAGCAGCTTATCAACTAGCTCCTACAATGAGCAGTTCTTC.

V usage is TRBV7-2 and J usage is TRBJ1-2; unclear D gene. Germline assignment: CDR1 SGHTA and CDR2 FQGNSA. Trimming cost V 5 bases and J 2 bases, with 9 bases left between them. The CDR3 sequence is 13 residues long. CDR3: CASSPISNYGYTF. CDR3 in DNA: TGTGCCAGCAGCCCCATTTCCAACTATGGCTACACCTTC.